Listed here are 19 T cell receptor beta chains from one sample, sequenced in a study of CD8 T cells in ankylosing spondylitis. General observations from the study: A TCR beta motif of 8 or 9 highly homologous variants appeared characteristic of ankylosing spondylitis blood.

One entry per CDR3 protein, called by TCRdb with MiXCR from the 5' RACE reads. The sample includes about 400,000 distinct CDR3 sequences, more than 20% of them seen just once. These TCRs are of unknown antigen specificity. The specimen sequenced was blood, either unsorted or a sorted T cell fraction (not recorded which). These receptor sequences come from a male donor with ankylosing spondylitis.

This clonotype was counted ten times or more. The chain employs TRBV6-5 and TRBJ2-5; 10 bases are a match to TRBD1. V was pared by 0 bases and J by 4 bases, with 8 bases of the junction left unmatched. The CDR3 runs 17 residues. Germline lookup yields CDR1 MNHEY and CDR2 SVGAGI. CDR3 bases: TGTGCCAGCAGTTACTCGTTGGGGACAGGGGCCGGAGAGACCCAGTACTTC. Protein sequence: CASSYSLGTGAGETQYF.

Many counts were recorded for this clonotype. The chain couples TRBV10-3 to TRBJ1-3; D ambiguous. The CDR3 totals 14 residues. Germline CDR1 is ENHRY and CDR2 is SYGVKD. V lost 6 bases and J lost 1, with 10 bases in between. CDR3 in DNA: TGTGCCATCAGGCCCCCCGGGTCTGGAAACACCATATATTTT. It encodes CAIRPPGSGNTIYF.

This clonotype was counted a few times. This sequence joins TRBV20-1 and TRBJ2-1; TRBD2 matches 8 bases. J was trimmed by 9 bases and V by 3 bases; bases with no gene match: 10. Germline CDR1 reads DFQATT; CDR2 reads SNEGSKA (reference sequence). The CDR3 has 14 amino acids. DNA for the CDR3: TGCAGTGCTAGCGACGGGACTAGATTTAGTGAGCAGTTCTTC. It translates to CSASDGTRFSEQFF.

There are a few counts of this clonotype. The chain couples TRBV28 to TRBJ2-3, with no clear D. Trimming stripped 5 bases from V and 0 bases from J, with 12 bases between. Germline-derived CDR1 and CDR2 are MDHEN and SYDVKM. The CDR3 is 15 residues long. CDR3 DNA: TGTGCCAGCAGTGCTCTTAGCAGTAGCACAGATACGCAGTATTTT. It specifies CASSALSSSTDTQYF.

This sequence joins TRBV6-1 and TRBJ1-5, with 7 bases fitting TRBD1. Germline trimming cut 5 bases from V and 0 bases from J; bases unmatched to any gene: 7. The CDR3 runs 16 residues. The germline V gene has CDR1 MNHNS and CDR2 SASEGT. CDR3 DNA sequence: TGTGCCAGCAGTAGGGGGACAGCTAATAGCAATCAGCCCCAGCATTTT. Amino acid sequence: CASSRGTANSNQPQHF.

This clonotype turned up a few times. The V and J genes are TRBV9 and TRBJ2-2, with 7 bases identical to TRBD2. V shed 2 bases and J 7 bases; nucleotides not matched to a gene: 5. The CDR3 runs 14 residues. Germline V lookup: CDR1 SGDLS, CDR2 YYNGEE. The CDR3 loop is CASSVWGGNGELFF. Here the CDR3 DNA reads TGTGCCAGCAGCGTTTGGGGAGGGAACGGGGAGCTGTTTTTT. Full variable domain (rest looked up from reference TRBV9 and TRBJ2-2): DSGVTQTPKHLITATGQRVTLRCSPRSGDLSVYWYQQSLDQGLQFLIQYYNGEERAKGNILERFSAQQFPDLHSELNLSSLELGDSALYFCASSVWGGNGELFFGEGSRLTVL.

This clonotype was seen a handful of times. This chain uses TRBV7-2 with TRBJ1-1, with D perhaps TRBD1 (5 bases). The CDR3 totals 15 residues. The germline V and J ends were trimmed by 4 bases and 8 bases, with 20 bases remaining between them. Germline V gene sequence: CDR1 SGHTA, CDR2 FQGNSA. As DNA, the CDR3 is TGTGCCAGCAGCTCATCTTTGACAGCAGCGTTCGAAGCTTTCTTT. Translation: CASSSSLTAAFEAFF.

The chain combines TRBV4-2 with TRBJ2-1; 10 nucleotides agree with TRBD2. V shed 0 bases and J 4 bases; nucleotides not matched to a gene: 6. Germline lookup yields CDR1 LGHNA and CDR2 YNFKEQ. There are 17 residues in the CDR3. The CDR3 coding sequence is TGTGCCAGCAGCCAAGACGCAGGACTAGCGGTATACAATGAGCAGTTCTTC. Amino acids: CASSQDAGLAVYNEQFF.

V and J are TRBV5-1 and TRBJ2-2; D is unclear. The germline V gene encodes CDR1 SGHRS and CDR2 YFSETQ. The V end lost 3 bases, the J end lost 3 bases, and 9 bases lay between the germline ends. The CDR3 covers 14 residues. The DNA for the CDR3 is TGCGCCAGCAGCTACGACCCACACACCGGGGAGCTGTTTTTT. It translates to CASSYDPHTGELFF.

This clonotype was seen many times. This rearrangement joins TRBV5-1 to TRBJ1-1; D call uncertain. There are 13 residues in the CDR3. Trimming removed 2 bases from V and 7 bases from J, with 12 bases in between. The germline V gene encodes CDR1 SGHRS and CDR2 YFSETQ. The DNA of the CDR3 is TGCGCCAGCAGCTTAAGAGGAGGGTATGAAGCTTTCTTT. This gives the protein CASSLRGGYEAFF.

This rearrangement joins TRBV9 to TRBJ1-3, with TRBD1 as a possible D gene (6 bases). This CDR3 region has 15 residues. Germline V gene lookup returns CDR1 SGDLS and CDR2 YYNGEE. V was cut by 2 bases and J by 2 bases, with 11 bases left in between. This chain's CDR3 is CASSVARGTGNTIYF. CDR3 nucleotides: TGTGCCAGCAGCGTCGCAAGGGGGACTGGAAACACCATATATTTT.

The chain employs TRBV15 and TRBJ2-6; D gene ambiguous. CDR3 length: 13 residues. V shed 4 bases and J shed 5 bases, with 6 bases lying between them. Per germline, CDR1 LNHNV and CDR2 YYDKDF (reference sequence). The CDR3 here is CATSMSRANVLTF. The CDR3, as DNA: TGTGCCACCAGCATGAGCAGGGCCAACGTCCTGACTTTC. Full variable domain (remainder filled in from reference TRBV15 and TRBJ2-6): DAMVIQNPRYQVTQFGKPVTLSCSQTLNHNVMYWYQQKSSQAPKLLFHYYDKDFNNEADTPDNFQSRRPNTSFCFLDIRSPGLGDTAMYLCATSMSRANVLTFGAGSRLTVL.

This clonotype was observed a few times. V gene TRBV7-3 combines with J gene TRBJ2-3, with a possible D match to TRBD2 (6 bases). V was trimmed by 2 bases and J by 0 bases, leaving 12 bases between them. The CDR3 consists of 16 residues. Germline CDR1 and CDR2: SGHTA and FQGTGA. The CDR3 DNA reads TGTGCCAGCAGCTTATTGGGGGACTCTAGCACAGATACGCAGTATTTT. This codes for CASSLLGDSSTDTQYF.

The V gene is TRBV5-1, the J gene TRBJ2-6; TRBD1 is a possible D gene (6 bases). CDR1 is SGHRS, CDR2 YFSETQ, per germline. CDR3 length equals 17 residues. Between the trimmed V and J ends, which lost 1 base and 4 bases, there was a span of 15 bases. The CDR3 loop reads CASSLSQGPQGANVLTF. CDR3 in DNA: TGCGCCAGCAGCTTGTCACAGGGCCCCCAGGGGGCCAACGTCCTGACTTTC.

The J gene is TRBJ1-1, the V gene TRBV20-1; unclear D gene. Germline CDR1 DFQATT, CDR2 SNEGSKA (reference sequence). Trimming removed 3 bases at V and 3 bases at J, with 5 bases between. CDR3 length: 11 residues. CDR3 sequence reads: CSASFHTEAFF. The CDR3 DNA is TGCAGTGCTAGTTTCCACACTGAAGCTTTCTTT.

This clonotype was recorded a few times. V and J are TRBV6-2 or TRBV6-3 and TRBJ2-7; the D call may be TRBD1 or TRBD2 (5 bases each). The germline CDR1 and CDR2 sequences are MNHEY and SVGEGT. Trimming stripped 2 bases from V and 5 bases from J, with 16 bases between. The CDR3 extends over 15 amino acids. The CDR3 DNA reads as TGTGCCAGCAGTTACAAGGGGACGGGGCCGCACGAGCAGTACTTC. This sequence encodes CASSYKGTGPHEQYF.

CDR3 sequence: CASQDREITEAFF. CDR3 sequence (DNA): TGTGCCAGCCAGGACAGGGAGATCACTGAAGCTTTCTTT. V is TRBV19 and J is TRBJ1-1; 8 positions agree with TRBD1. J lost 4 bases, V lost 9 bases, and 7 bases had no gene match. This CDR3 spans 13 amino acids. Per germline, CDR1 LNHDA and CDR2 SQIVND (reference sequence).

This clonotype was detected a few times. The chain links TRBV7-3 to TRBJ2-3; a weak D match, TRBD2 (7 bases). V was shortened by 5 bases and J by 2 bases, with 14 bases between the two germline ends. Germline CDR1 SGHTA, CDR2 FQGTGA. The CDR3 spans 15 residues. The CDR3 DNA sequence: TGTGCCAGCAGCCCCTGGGGGGGCCCCACAGATACGCAGTATTTT. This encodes CASSPWGGPTDTQYF.

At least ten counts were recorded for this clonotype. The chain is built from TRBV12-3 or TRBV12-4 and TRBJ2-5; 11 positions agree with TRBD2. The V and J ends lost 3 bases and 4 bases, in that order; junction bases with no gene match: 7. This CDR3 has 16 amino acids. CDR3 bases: TGTGCCAGCAGTTTTAGCGGGAGGGCCGGTGGAGAGACCCAGTACTTC. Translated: CASSFSGRAGGETQYF.